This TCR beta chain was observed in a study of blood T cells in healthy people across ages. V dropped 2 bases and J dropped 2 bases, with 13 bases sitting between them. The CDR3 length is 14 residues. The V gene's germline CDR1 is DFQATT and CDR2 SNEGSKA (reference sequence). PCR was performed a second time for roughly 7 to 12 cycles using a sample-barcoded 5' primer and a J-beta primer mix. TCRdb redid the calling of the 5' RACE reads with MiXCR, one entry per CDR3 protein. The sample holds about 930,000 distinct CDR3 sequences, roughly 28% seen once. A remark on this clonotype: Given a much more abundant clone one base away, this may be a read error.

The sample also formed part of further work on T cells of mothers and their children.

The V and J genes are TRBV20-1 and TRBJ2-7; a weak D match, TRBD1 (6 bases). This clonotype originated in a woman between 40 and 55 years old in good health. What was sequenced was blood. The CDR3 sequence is CSARPQQGPYEQYF. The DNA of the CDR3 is TGCAGTGCTAGACCCCAACAGGGCCCCTACGAGCAGTACTTC.